This note documents a single T cell receptor (beta chain) sequence. Its antigen remains unknown. The entry originates in a study of cytomegalovirus exposure and HLA in healthy donors. Study-level findings and limits: In presence/absence analyses, roughly uniform sequencing depth across donors was assumed. Per a later analysis, HLA-associated TCR beta chains showed more clonal expansion than other, equally common TCR beta chains.

Use of 60 Vbeta and 13 Jbeta primers characterized the PCR. The repertoire was sequenced with immunoSEQ multiplex PCR; TCRdb's copy has only in-frame clones and lacks some. This table holds 150,000 to 180,000 clones, around 82% found once. This receptor was obtained from a woman between 50 and 59 years old in good health and CMV-seropositive. The source material was PBMCs.

The CDR3 here is CASSTLGTASYEQYF. The CDR3 DNA reads as TGTGCCAGCAGCACGCTCGGGACAGCCTCCTACGAGCAGTACTTC. The chain combines TRBV7-2 with TRBJ2-7; TRBD1 matches at 7 bases. Trimming at V came to 5 bases and at J to 0 bases, leaving 7 bases not matched to a gene. In germline, CDR1 is SGHTA, CDR2 FQGNSA. This CDR3 comprises 15 residues.